This T cell receptor (beta chain) is drawn from a study of T cell clones after liver transplantation. The table came from immunoSEQ multiplex PCR; TCRdb's copy has only in-frame clones and leaves some out. The sample contains 6,000 to 9,000 clones, roughly 80% of which appear only once. Trimming removed 5 bases at V and 0 bases at J, with 14 bases between. CDR1 and CDR2 (germline): MDHEN, SYDVKM. This CDR3 comprises 16 residues. The starting material was CD8+ T cells from blood, obtained before liver transplant. The TCR sequence derives from a human donor who received a liver transplant. The V and J genes are TRBV28 and TRBJ1-5, with D maybe TRBD1 (6 bases). CDR3 sequence (DNA): TGTGCCAGCAGTCCCCGGGACATCAATAGCAATCAGCCCCAGCATTTT. It is translated as CASSPRDINSNQPQHF. Full variable domain (remainder filled in from reference TRBV28 and TRBJ1-5): DVKVTQSSRYLVKRTGEKVFLECVQDMDHENMFWYRQDPGLGLRLIYFSYDVKMKEKGDIPEGYSVSREKKERFSLILESASTNQTSMYLCASSPRDINSNQPQHFGDGTRLSIL.